Listed below are T cell receptor beta chains from one sample, sequenced in a study of blood T cell repertoires in COVID-19. Measured with immunoSEQ multiplex PCR; TCRdb has only the in-frame clones, and not every one. Of about 120,000 clones listed, around 89% are singletons. Sequencing was performed on peripheral blood. The receptors were gathered from a human donor with acute or convalescent COVID-19. The donor label of this sample is uncertain. CDR3s include the opening cysteine and the closing phenylalanine or tryptophan. D genes are given only for firm matches. Clone size is shown for a subset of rows, as once, few, many or a class of expanded clone.

clone size: -
J gene: TRBJ1-1
D gene: -
CDR3 length: 13
V gene: TRBV30
CDR3 protein: CAWSSTPNTEAFF
CDR3 DNA: TGTGCCTGGAGTTCGACACCGAACACTGAAGCTTTCTTT

clone size: -
J gene: TRBJ1-2
D gene: TRBD1
CDR3 length: 14
V gene: TRBV7-9
CDR3 protein: CASSLGQGFYGYTF
CDR3 DNA: TGTGCCAGCAGCTTGGGACAGGGATTCTATGGCTACACCTTC

clone size: -
J gene: TRBJ1-4
D gene: -
CDR3 length: 14
V gene: TRBV2
CDR3 protein: CASSEWGGSEKLFF
CDR3 DNA: TGTGCCAGCAGTGAATGGGGGGGTTCTGAAAAACTGTTTTTT

clone size: -
J gene: TRBJ2-7
D gene: TRBD2
CDR3 length: 18
V gene: TRBV4-3
CDR3 protein: CASSQESPGTSGTYEQYF
CDR3 DNA: TGCGCCAGCAGCCAAGAATCTCCCGGGACTAGCGGAACCTACGAGCAGTACTTC

clone size: -
J gene: TRBJ2-7
D gene: TRBD1
CDR3 length: 14
V gene: TRBV6-2/TRBV6-3
CDR3 protein: CASSYDRGYYEQYF
CDR3 DNA: TGTGCCAGCAGTTACGACAGGGGTTACTACGAGCAGTACTTC

clone size: -
J gene: TRBJ2-2
D gene: -
CDR3 length: 11
V gene: TRBV6-6
CDR3 protein: CASTPAGELFF
CDR3 DNA: TGTGCCAGCACTCCGGCCGGGGAGCTGTTTTTT

clone size: -
J gene: TRBJ1-2
D gene: -
CDR3 length: 16
V gene: TRBV6-5
CDR3 protein: CASSYSGTRGGFGYTF
CDR3 DNA: TGTGCCAGCAGTTACTCCGGGACCCGGGGGGGCTTTGGCTACACCTTC

clone size: -
J gene: TRBJ2-5
D gene: TRBD2
CDR3 length: 14
V gene: TRBV9
CDR3 protein: CASSVLAGEETQYF
CDR3 DNA: TGTGCCAGCAGTGTACTAGCGGGGGAAGAGACCCAGTACTTC

clone size: once
J gene: TRBJ2-7
D gene: TRBD1
CDR3 length: 13
V gene: TRBV6-6
CDR3 protein: CASDTGAGREQYF
CDR3 DNA: TGTGCCAGCGACACAGGGGCTGGGAGAGAGCAGTACTTC

clone size: -
J gene: TRBJ1-1
D gene: -
CDR3 length: 12
V gene: TRBV28
CDR3 protein: CASSLSRGEAFF
CDR3 DNA: TGTGCCAGCAGTTTATCCCGCGGTGAAGCTTTCTTT

clone size: -
J gene: TRBJ2-7
D gene: -
CDR3 length: 14
V gene: TRBV11-1
CDR3 protein: CASSLSVVSYEQYF
CDR3 DNA: TGTGCCAGCAGCTTATCGGTAGTCTCCTACGAGCAGTACTTC

clone size: -
J gene: TRBJ2-7
D gene: TRBD1
CDR3 length: 13
V gene: TRBV29-1
CDR3 protein: CSVRTGLSYEQYF
CDR3 DNA: TGCAGCGTTCGGACAGGGCTCTCCTACGAGCAGTACTTC

clone size: -
J gene: TRBJ1-1
D gene: -
CDR3 length: 18
V gene: TRBV7-9
CDR3 protein: CASSFLPAAGEMNTEAFF
CDR3 DNA: TGTGCCAGCAGCTTTTTACCTGCTGCCGGGGAAATGAACACTGAAGCTTTCTTT

clone size: -
J gene: TRBJ1-2
D gene: TRBD1
CDR3 length: 14
V gene: TRBV10-3
CDR3 protein: CAITEGQGIDGYTF
CDR3 DNA: TGTGCCATCACCGAGGGACAGGGGATCGATGGCTACACCTTC

clone size: -
J gene: TRBJ1-5
D gene: TRBD1
CDR3 length: 13
V gene: TRBV6-5
CDR3 protein: CASSGTGNQPQHF
CDR3 DNA: TGTGCCAGCAGCGGGACAGGCAATCAGCCCCAGCATTTT

clone size: -
J gene: TRBJ1-1
D gene: -
CDR3 length: 12
V gene: TRBV7-2
CDR3 protein: CASSIQGAEAFF
CDR3 DNA: TGTGCCAGCAGCATTCAGGGTGCTGAAGCTTTCTTT

clone size: -
J gene: TRBJ2-5
D gene: TRBD2
CDR3 length: 16
V gene: TRBV24-1
CDR3 protein: CATSDPGTSGKETQYF
CDR3 DNA: TGTGCCACCAGTGATCCCGGGACTAGCGGGAAAGAGACCCAGTACTTC

clone size: few
J gene: TRBJ2-7
D gene: -
CDR3 length: 16
V gene: TRBV7-9
CDR3 protein: CASSQTGTSNSYEQYF
CDR3 DNA: TGTGCCAGCAGCCAAACCGGGACTTCCAACTCCTACGAGCAGTACTTC

clone size: -
J gene: TRBJ1-3
D gene: -
CDR3 length: 15
V gene: TRBV7-9
CDR3 protein: CASSLVPGPGNTIYF
CDR3 DNA: TGTGCCAGCAGCTTAGTTCCAGGGCCAGGAAACACCATATATTTT

clone size: -
J gene: TRBJ1-1
D gene: TRBD1
CDR3 length: 15
V gene: TRBV11-2
CDR3 protein: CASSPRTGKSTEAFF
CDR3 DNA: TGTGCCAGCAGCCCCCGGACAGGGAAAAGCACTGAAGCTTTCTTT

clone size: -
J gene: TRBJ2-1
D gene: -
CDR3 length: 13
V gene: TRBV4-3
CDR3 protein: CASSSRVYNEQFF
CDR3 DNA: TGCGCCAGCAGCAGTAGAGTATACAATGAGCAGTTCTTC

clone size: -
J gene: TRBJ1-5
D gene: -
CDR3 length: 14
V gene: TRBV27
CDR3 protein: CASSFGGGGQPQHF
CDR3 DNA: TGTGCCAGCAGTTTTGGTGGGGGGGGTCAGCCCCAGCATTTT

clone size: -
J gene: TRBJ2-7
D gene: -
CDR3 length: 14
V gene: TRBV6-2/TRBV6-3
CDR3 protein: CASSGDSGSYEQYF
CDR3 DNA: TGTGCCAGCAGTGGAGACAGTGGCTCCTACGAGCAGTACTTC

clone size: -
J gene: TRBJ1-4
D gene: -
CDR3 length: 15
V gene: TRBV28
CDR3 protein: CASITEGEGDEKLFF
CDR3 DNA: TGTGCCAGCATTACCGAGGGGGAGGGTGATGAAAAACTGTTTTTT

clone size: -
J gene: TRBJ2-3
D gene: TRBD2
CDR3 length: 15
V gene: TRBV4-3
CDR3 protein: CASSRTGLEGDTQYF
CDR3 DNA: TGCGCCAGCAGCCGAACCGGACTAGAGGGAGATACGCAGTATTTT

clone size: -
J gene: TRBJ1-3
D gene: -
CDR3 length: 15
V gene: TRBV6-6
CDR3 protein: CASRAKGFSGNTIYF
CDR3 DNA: TGTGCCAGCAGGGCCAAGGGGTTTTCTGGAAACACCATATATTTT

clone size: -
J gene: TRBJ2-5
D gene: -
CDR3 length: 16
V gene: TRBV7-6
CDR3 protein: CASSPEASTALGTQYF
CDR3 DNA: TGTGCCAGCAGTCCGGAGGCTAGCACAGCGCTGGGGACCCAGTACTTC

clone size: once
J gene: TRBJ1-2
D gene: TRBD1
CDR3 length: 16
V gene: TRBV27
CDR3 protein: CASRARTGGRNYGYTF
CDR3 DNA: TGTGCCAGCAGGGCTAGGACAGGGGGGAGGAACTATGGCTACACCTTC

clone size: -
J gene: TRBJ1-1
D gene: -
CDR3 length: 13
V gene: TRBV29-1
CDR3 protein: CSVKGQLNTEAFF
CDR3 DNA: TGCAGCGTGAAGGGACAACTGAACACTGAAGCTTTCTTT

clone size: -
J gene: TRBJ2-3
D gene: -
CDR3 length: 15
V gene: TRBV2
CDR3 protein: CASSGRLGVTDTQYF
CDR3 DNA: TGTGCCAGCAGTGGTAGGCTAGGGGTCACAGATACGCAGTATTTT

clone size: -
J gene: TRBJ2-1
D gene: -
CDR3 length: 14
V gene: TRBV7-9
CDR3 protein: CASSGGGIYNEQFF
CDR3 DNA: TGTGCCAGCAGCGGAGGCGGGATCTACAATGAGCAGTTCTTC